This TCR beta chain was identified during a study of T cells in Graves' hyperthyroidism and ophthalmopathy. Germline V gene sequence: CDR1 WSHSY, CDR2 SAAADI. The V end was cut by 8 bases, the J end by 6 bases, with 14 bases between. The CDR3 totals 14 residues. Study results and limitations: In the blood, most expanded thyroid clonotypes above 0.001 appeared as well.

To note about this clonotype: Its antigen remains unknown.

The investigators amplified TCR beta CDR3 regions from RNA transcripts. The primer set for the first-round RT-PCR of the TCR CDR3 was HTBI. TCRdb re-called the multiplex PCR reads with MiXCR, one entry per CDR3 protein. The sample shows under 750,000 distinct CDR3 sequences, roughly 20% of them seen only once. This receptor was identified in a woman aged 50 to 60 with Graves' hyperthyroidism that later progressed to Graves' ophthalmopathy. This chain connects TRBV10-2 to TRBJ1-6, with D perhaps matching TRBD1 (5 bases). Sequencing input: blood. The CDR3 protein is CASRGSLLNSPLHF. The DNA for the CDR3 is TGCGCCAGCCGGGGGAGCTTGCTTAATTCACCCCTCCACTTT.